The next 5 T cell receptor beta chains were all read from a single sample in a study of blood T cell repertoires in COVID-19. Sequencing used immunoSEQ multiplex PCR; TCRdb keeps in-frame clones, though not all of them. The sample consists of about 420,000 clones, roughly 89% of them appearing once. Sequencing was done on a sample of peripheral blood. The receptors were sampled from a man between 18 and 29 years old with COVID-19, enrolled during active disease.

This clone was seen a single time. V usage is TRBV30 and J usage is TRBJ2-1; D is unclear. The germline V gene has CDR1 GTSNPN and CDR2 SVGIG (reference sequence). Trimming left V 3 bases short and J 4 bases short, with 7 bases between. This CDR3 comprises 12 residues. The chain's CDR3 is CAWRSPYNEQFF. The CDR3 nucleotides are TGTGCCTGGAGGTCCCCGTACAATGAGCAGTTCTTC.

The rearrangement links TRBV5-1 to TRBJ1-3, with 7 bases lining up with TRBD1. J was trimmed by 0 bases and V by 4 bases; bases with no gene match: 7. Looked up from germline, CDR1 is SGHRS and CDR2 is YFSETQ. The CDR3 extends over 16 amino acids. CDR3 amino acids: CASSIQGPYSGNTIYF. Here the CDR3 DNA reads TGCGCCAGCAGCATACAGGGGCCTTACTCTGGAAACACCATATATTTT.

The chain has TRBV19 and TRBJ1-2; 8 bases map to TRBD1. The ends lost 1 base at V and 4 bases at J; junction bases unmatched: 2. The germline CDR1 and CDR2 sequences are LNHDA and SQIVND (reference sequence). This CDR3 contains 14 residues. CDR3 nucleotides: TGTGCCAGTAGTATAGGACAGGGGACCTATGGCTACACCTTC. This translates into CASSIGQGTYGYTF. The whole variable domain, remainder taken from reference TRBV19 and TRBJ1-2, is DGGITQSPKYLFRKEGQNVTLSCEQNLNHDAMYWYRQDPGQGLRLIYYSQIVNDFQKGDIAEGYSVSREKKESFPLTVTSAQKNPTAFYLCASSIGQGTYGYTFGSGTRLTVV.

The gene calls are TRBV6-1 and TRBJ2-2; TRBD1 matches 9 bases. CDR1 and CDR2 from the germline V gene are MNHNS and SASEGT. This CDR3 has 15 residues. The trim removed 2 bases at V and 9 bases at J, leaving 7 bases unmatched. The CDR3 DNA is TGTGCCAGCAGTGAACCGGGACAGGGAGTCCGGGAGCTGTTTTTT. Its protein is CASSEPGQGVRELFF.

The V call is TRBV19, the J call TRBJ2-1, with D possibly TRBD1 on 6 matching bases. CDR1 is LNHDA, CDR2 SQIVND, per germline (reference sequence). Between the trimmed V and J ends, which lost 2 bases and 2 bases, there was a span of 13 bases. CDR3 length equals 16 residues. DNA of the CDR3: TGTGCCAGTAGTATAAAGAACAGGGCAGCCTACAATGAGCAGTTCTTC. Its protein product is CASSIKNRAAYNEQFF.